A single TCR beta chain is shown here with its context. Its antigen is unidentified. V trimming: 0 bases; J trimming: 1 base; junction bases outside the gene matches: 4. CDR3 size: 16 residues. Germline V gene lookup returns CDR1 GTSNPN and CDR2 SVGIG (reference sequence). This table comes from immunoSEQ multiplex PCR, and its TCRdb copy is limited to in-frame clones, with some not included. The sample lists about 17,000 clones; 50% to 75% were seen once. The sample is drawn from a study of T cell repertoires in ileal Crohn's disease. On the study more broadly: Every patient was operated on for stricturing (about 60%) or penetrating (about 40%) complications.

Whole-study findings and limits: Sorted CD8 T cells held more high-frequency clones than CD4.

The V and J genes are TRBV30 and TRBJ1-5; 9 positions match TRBD1. Sequences were obtained from ileal tissue. This sequence was found in an adult with Crohn's disease. The CDR3 is CAWSVPDRGSNQPQHF. In DNA form, the CDR3 reads TGTGCCTGGAGTGTCCCCGACAGGGGGAGCAATCAGCCCCAGCATTTT.